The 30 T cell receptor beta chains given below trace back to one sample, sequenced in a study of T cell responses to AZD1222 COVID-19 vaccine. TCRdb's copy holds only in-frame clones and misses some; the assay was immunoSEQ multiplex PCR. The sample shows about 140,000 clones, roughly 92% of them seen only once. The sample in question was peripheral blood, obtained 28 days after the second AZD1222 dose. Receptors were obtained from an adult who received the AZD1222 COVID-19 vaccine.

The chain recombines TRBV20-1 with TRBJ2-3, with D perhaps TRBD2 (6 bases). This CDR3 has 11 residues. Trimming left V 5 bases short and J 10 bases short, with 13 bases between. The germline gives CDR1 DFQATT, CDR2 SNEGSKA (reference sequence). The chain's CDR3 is CSAGQRASQYF. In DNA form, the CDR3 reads TGCAGTGCTGGCCAGCGGGCTTCGCAGTATTTT.

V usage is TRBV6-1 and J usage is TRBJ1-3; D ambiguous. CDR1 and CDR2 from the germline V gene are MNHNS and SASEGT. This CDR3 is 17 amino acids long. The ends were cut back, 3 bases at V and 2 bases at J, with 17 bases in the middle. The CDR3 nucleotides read TGTGCCAGCAGTGACCCGGTTCTGGCAGGCGCTGGAAACACCATATATTTT. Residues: CASSDPVLAGAGNTIYF.

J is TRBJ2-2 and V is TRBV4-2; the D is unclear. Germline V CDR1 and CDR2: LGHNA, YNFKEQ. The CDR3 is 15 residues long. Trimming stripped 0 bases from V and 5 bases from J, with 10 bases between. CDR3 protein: CASSQEVGVTGELFF. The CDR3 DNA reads TGTGCCAGCAGCCAAGAAGTGGGCGTGACCGGGGAGCTGTTTTTT.

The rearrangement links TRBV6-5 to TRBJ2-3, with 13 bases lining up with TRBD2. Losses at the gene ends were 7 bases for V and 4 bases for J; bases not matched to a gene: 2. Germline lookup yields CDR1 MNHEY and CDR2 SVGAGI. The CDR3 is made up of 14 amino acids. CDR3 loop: CASTGLAGADTQYF. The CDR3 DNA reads TGTGCCAGCACAGGACTAGCGGGAGCAGATACGCAGTATTTT.

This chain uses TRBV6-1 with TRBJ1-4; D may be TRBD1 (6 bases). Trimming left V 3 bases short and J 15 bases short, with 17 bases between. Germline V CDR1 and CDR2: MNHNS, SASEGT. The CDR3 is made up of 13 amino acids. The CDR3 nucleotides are TGTGCCAGCAGTGAGAGGAGAACAGGGCGAATGTTTTTT. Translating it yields CASSERRTGRMFF.

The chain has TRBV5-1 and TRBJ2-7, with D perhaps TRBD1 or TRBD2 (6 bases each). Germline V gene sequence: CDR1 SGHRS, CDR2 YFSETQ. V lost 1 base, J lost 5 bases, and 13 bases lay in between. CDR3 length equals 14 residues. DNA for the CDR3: TGCGCCAGCAGCTTGTATTGGGGGGCCCACGAGCAGTACTTC. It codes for CASSLYWGAHEQYF.

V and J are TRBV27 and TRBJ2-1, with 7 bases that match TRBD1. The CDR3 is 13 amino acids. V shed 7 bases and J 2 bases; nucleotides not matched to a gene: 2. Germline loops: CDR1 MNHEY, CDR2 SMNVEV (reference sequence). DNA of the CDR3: TGTGCCAGCAAACAGGGGCCCTACAATGAGCAGTTCTTC. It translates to CASKQGPYNEQFF.

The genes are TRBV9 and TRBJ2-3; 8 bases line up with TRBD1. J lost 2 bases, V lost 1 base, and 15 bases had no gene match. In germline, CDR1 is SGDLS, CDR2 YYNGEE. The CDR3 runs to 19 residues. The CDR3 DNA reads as TGTGCCAGCAGCGTAAATCCCTCCTATACAGGGGGGCACACAGATACGCAGTATTTT. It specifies CASSVNPSYTGGHTDTQYF.

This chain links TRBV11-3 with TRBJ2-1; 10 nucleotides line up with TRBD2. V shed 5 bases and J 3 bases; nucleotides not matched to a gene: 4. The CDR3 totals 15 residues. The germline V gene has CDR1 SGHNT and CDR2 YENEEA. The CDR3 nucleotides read TGTGCCAGCAGCCTCAGGACTAGCGGCTACAATGAGCAGTTCTTC. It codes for CASSLRTSGYNEQFF.

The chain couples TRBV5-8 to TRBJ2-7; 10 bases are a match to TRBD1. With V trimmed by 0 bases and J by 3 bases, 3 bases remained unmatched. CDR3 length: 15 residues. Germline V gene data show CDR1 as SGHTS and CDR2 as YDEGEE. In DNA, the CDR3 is TGTGCCAGCAGCTTGGTAAGGACAGGGGGCTACGAGCAGTACTTC. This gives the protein CASSLVRTGGYEQYF.

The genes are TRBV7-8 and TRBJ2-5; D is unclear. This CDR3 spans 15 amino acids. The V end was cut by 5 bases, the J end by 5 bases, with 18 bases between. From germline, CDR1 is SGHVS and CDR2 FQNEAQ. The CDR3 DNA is TGTGCCAGCAGCCACCCCTTTGGGCACTGGGAGACCCAGTACTTC. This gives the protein CASSHPFGHWETQYF.

CDR3 protein: CASSIGLAGQDTQYF. Here the CDR3 DNA reads TGTGCCAGCAGCATTGGACTAGCGGGACAAGATACGCAGTATTTT. This sequence joins TRBV11-3 and TRBJ2-3; 12 bases agree with TRBD2. The CDR3 is 15 amino acids. The ends lost 5 bases at V and 5 bases at J; junction bases unmatched: 5. Germline CDR1 and CDR2: SGHNT and YENEEA.

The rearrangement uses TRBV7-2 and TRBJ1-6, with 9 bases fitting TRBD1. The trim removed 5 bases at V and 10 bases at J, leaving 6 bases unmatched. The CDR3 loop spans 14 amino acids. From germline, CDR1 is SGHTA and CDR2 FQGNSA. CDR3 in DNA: TGTGCCAGCAGCGCGGGACAGGGAGAATCACCCCTCCACTTT. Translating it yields CASSAGQGESPLHF. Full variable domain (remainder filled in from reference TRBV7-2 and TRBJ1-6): GAGVSQSPSNKVTEKGKDVELRCDPISGHTALYWYRQSLGQGLEFLIYFQGNSAPDKSGLPSDRFSAERTGGSVSTLTIQRTQQEDSAVYLCASSAGQGESPLHFGNGTRLTVT.

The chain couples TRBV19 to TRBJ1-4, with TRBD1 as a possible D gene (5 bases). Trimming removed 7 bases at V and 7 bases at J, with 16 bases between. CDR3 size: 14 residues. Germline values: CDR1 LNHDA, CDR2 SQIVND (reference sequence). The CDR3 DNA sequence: TGTGCCAGTACAACAGGCAGGTCTGGTGAAAAACTGTTTTTT. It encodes CASTTGRSGEKLFF.

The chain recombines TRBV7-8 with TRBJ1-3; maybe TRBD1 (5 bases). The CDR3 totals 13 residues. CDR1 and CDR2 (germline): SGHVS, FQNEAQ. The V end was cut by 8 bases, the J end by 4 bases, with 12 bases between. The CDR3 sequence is CASREGTGNTIYF. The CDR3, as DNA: TGTGCCAGCCGTGAGGGGACCGGAAACACCATATATTTT.

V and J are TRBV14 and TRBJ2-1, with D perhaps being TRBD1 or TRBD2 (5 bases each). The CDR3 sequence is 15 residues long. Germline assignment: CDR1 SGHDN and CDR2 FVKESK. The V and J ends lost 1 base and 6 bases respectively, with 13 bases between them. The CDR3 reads CASSQVRGVINEQFF. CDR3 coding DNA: TGTGCCAGCAGCCAAGTCAGAGGGGTGATCAATGAGCAGTTCTTC.

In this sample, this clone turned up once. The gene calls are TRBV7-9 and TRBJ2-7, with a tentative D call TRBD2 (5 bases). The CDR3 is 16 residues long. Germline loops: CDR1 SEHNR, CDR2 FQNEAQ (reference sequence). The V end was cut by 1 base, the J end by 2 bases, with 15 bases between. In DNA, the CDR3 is TGTGCCAGCAGCTTAGAGGTCGCGGGCCTCCCCTACGAGCAGTACTTC. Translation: CASSLEVAGLPYEQYF.

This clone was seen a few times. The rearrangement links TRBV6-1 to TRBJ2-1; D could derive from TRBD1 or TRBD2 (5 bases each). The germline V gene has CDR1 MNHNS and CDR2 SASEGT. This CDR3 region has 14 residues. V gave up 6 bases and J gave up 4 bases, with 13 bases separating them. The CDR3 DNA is TGTGCCAGCAGCTCGGGGCAGGAATACAATGAGCAGTTCTTC. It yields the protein CASSSGQEYNEQFF.

In nucleotides, the CDR3 is TGTGCCAGCAGCCCAGACATAGCCAAAAACATTCAGTACTTC. It encodes CASSPDIAKNIQYF. The chain combines TRBV11-2 with TRBJ2-4; D call uncertain. The V gene's germline CDR1 is SGHAT and CDR2 FQNNGV. Between the trimmed V and J ends, which lost 5 bases and 0 bases, there was a span of 8 bases. This CDR3 region has 14 residues.

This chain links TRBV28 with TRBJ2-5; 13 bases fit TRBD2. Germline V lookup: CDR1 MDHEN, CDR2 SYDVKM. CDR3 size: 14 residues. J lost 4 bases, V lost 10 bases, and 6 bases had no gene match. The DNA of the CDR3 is TGTGCCACCACGGGACTAGCGGGACCAGAGACCCAGTACTTC. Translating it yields CATTGLAGPETQYF.

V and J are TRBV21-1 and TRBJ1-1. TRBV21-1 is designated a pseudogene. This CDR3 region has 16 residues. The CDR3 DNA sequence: TGTGCCAGCAGCAAACCCTCAACGGGAAAGAACACTGAAGCTTTCTTT. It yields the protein CASSKPSTGKNTEAFF.

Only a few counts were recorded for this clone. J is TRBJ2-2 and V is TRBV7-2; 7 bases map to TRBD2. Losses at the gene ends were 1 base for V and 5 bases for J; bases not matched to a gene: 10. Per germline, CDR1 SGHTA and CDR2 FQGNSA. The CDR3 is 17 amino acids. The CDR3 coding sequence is TGTGCCAGCAGCTTAGTAGGCGGGAGCCAACTTACCGGGGAGCTGTTTTTT. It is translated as CASSLVGGSQLTGELFF.

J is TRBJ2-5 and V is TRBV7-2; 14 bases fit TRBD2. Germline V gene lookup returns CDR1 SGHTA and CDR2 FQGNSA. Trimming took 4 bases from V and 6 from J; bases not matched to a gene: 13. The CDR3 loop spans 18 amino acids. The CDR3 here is CASSSKAGTSGRGKTQYF. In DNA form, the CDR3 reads TGTGCCAGCAGCTCGAAGGCGGGGACTAGCGGGAGAGGGAAGACCCAGTACTTC. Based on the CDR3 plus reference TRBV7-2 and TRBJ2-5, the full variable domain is GAGVSQSPSNKVTEKGKDVELRCDPISGHTALYWYRQSLGQGLEFLIYFQGNSAPDKSGLPSDRFSAERTGGSVSTLTIQRTQQEDSAVYLCASSSKAGTSGRGKTQYFGPGTRLLVL.

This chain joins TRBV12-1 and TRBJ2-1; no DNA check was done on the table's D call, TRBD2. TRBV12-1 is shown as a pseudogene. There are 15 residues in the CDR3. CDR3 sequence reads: CASSPTGSPYNEQFF. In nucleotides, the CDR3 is TGTGCCAGCAGCCCGACCGGGAGTCCCTACAATGAGCAGTTCTTC.

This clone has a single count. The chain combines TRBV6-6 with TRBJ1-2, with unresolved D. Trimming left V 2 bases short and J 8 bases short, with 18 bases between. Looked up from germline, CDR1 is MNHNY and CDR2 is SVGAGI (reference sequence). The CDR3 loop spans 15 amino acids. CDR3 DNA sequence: TGTGCCAGCAGTTACAGCGTCGGGATCTTTGGGGGCTACACCTTC. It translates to CASSYSVGIFGGYTF.

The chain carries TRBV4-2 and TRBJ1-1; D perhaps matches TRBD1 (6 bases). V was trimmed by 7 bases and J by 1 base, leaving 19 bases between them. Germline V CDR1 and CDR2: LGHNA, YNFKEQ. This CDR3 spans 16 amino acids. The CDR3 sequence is CASTLNPGQTNTEAFF. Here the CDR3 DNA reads TGTGCCAGCACCTTAAACCCAGGACAGACGAACACTGAAGCTTTCTTT.

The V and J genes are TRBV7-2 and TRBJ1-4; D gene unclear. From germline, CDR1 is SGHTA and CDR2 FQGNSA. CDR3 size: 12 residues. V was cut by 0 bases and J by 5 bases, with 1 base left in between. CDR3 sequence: CASSLANEKLFF. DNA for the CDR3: TGTGCCAGCAGCTTAGCGAATGAAAAACTGTTTTTT.

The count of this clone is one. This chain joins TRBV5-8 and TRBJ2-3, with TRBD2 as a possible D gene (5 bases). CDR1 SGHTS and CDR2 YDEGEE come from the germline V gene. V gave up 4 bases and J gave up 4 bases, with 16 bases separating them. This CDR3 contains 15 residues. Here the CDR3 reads CASSPVGVRADTQYF. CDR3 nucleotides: TGTGCCAGCAGCCCAGTCGGGGTGCGGGCAGATACGCAGTATTTT.

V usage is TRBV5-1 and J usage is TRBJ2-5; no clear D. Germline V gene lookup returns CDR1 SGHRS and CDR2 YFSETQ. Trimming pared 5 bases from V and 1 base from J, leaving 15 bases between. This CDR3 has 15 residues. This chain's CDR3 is CASSSVGRTQETQYF. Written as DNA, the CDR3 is TGCGCCAGCAGTTCCGTCGGACGGACCCAAGAGACCCAGTACTTC. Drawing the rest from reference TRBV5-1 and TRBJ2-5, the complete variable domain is KAGVTQTPRYLIKTRGQQVTLSCSPISGHRSVSWYQQTPGQGLQFLFEYFSETQRNKGNFPGRFSGRQFSNSRSEMNVSTLELGDSALYLCASSSVGRTQETQYFGPGTRLLVL.

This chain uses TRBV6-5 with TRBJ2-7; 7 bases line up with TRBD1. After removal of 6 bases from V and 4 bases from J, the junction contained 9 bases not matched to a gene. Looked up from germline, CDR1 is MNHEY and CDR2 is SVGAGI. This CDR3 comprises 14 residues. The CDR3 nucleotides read TGTGCCAGCAGCCCCCCGGGACAGATTTACGAGCAGTACTTC. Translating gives CASSPPGQIYEQYF.